This entry lists 24 T cell receptor beta chains sequenced from one sample in a study of molecular identifiers for immune sequencing clone quantification. TCRdb processed the PCR reads anew with MiXCR; each CDR3 protein has one entry. The repertoire holds approximately 590,000 distinct CDR3 sequences, with about 25% as singletons. The sample taken for sequencing was naive CD8+ T cells from blood, with Jurkat cell RNA spiked in. The subset: FACS-sorted CD8+CD4-CCR7+CD45RA+ naive T cells. Every receptor here comes from a human donor in good health. Some libraries in this study had Jurkat cell RNA spiked in.

A note on this clonotype: With a much larger clone just one base away, this may be a read error. V gene TRBV7-2 combines with J gene TRBJ1-5; no reliable D call. CDR3 length: 12 amino acids. V was trimmed by 2 bases and J by 6 bases, leaving 5 bases between them. Germline loops: CDR1 SGHTA, CDR2 FQGNSA. CDR3 protein: CASSLWAQPQHF. DNA of the CDR3: TGTGCCAGCAGCTTATGGGCTCAGCCCCAGCATTTT.

This rearrangement joins TRBV4-3 to TRBJ2-1, with D maybe TRBD1 (5 bases). This CDR3 region has 16 residues. Trimming pared 0 bases from V and 8 bases from J, leaving 17 bases between. Germline CDR1 reads LGHNA; CDR2 reads YSLEER. The CDR3 DNA sequence: TGCGCCAGCAGCCAAGAAACAGGACCGAGTAATGATGAGCAGTTCTTC. It translates to CASSQETGPSNDEQFF.

Only a few counts were recorded for this clonotype. The chain employs TRBV6-1 and TRBJ1-5; maybe TRBD1 (5 bases). Germline CDR1 MNHNS, CDR2 SASEGT. The CDR3 length is 16 residues. V lost 5 bases to trimming and J lost 0 bases, with 14 bases between them. The CDR3 sequence: CASSPGGTASNQPQHF. The CDR3 nucleotides are TGTGCCAGCAGTCCTGGGGGAACAGCTAGCAATCAGCCCCAGCATTTT.

J is TRBJ2-7 and V is TRBV20-1; D not certain. Trimming shortened V by 4 bases and J by 12 bases, and 19 bases separated the two germline ends. This CDR3 comprises 12 residues. Germline V lookup: CDR1 DFQATT, CDR2 SNEGSKA (reference sequence). Written as DNA, the CDR3 is TGCAGTGCTATGTTCCCGGGTTACGCGCCGTACTTC. Translating it yields CSAMFPGYAPYF.

The chain has TRBV7-9 and TRBJ2-7, with D uncertain. Trimming cost V 3 bases and J 0 bases, with 15 bases left between them. The CDR3 length is 16 residues. Germline V lookup: CDR1 SEHNR, CDR2 FQNEAQ (reference sequence). The CDR3 DNA reads as TGTGCCAGCAGCTTTGACGGCAAGGGCCTCTCCTACGAGCAGTACTTC. Its translation: CASSFDGKGLSYEQYF.

This clonotype was detected only a few times. The chain combines TRBV9 with TRBJ2-7; D ambiguous. The V gene's germline CDR1 is SGDLS and CDR2 YYNGEE. This CDR3 is built from 14 residues. Trimming left V 0 bases short and J 6 bases short, with 13 bases between. CDR3 sequence: CASSVESLMGEQYF. For the CDR3, the DNA is TGTGCCAGCAGCGTAGAGTCCCTAATGGGCGAGCAGTACTTC.

The V and J genes are TRBV12-3 or TRBV12-4 and TRBJ1-5; TRBD1 might be the D (5 bases). Trimming shortened V by 1 base and J by 8 bases, and 15 bases separated the two germline ends. The CDR3 is made up of 15 amino acids. For the CDR3, the DNA is TGTGCCAGCAGTTTAGGGGGGGGATCCGGGAAGCCCCAGCATTTT. It specifies CASSLGGGSGKPQHF.

V is TRBV4-3 and J is TRBJ1-6; TRBD1 might be the D (6 bases). Between the trimmed V and J ends, which lost 4 bases and 14 bases, there was a span of 12 bases. This CDR3 spans 12 amino acids. Germline lookup yields CDR1 LGHNA and CDR2 YSLEER. Here the CDR3 DNA reads TGCGCCAGCAGCCGAACAGGGAGCGCCCTCCACTTT. Translated, it gives CASSRTGSALHF.

This clonotype has only a few counts. The rearrangement joins TRBV4-3 to TRBJ1-5, with 8 bases that match TRBD1. The CDR3 contains 16 residues. V lost 3 bases and J lost 6; bases outside the gene matches: 10. Germline V CDR1 and CDR2: LGHNA, YSLEER. The CDR3 sequence is CASSQDATGDFQPQHF. As DNA, the CDR3 is TGCGCCAGCAGCCAGGACGCGACAGGGGATTTTCAGCCCCAGCATTTT.

This clonotype was detected many times. This chain joins TRBV19 and TRBJ2-7; a weak D match, TRBD2 (6 bases). Looked up from germline, CDR1 is LNHDA and CDR2 is SQIVND (reference sequence). V was trimmed by 3 bases and J by 0 bases, leaving 12 bases between them. The CDR3 sequence is 15 residues long. The CDR3 region is CASSILGGSSYEQYF. Here the CDR3 DNA reads TGTGCCAGTAGTATCCTCGGGGGAAGCTCCTACGAGCAGTACTTC.

A note on this clonotype: Being one base from a much bigger clone, this may be a read error. The rearrangement uses TRBV7-2 and TRBJ1-2; D call uncertain. The CDR3 is 14 amino acids. Germline loops: CDR1 SGHTA, CDR2 FQGNSA. V shed 5 bases and J shed 4 bases, with 14 bases lying between them. The DNA of the CDR3 is TGTGCCAGCAGCCCCCAACTCCCCAGCTATGGCTACACCTTC. It yields the protein CASSPQLPSYGYTF. Based on the CDR3 plus reference TRBV7-2 and TRBJ1-2, the full variable domain is GAGVSQSPSNKVTEKGKDVELRCDPISGHTALYWYRQSLGQGLEFLIYFQGNSAPDKSGLPSDRFSAERTGGSVSTLTIQRTQQEDSAVYLCASSPQLPSYGYTFGSGTRLTVV.

This clonotype occurred once. One base away lies a much larger clone, so this may be a sequencing read error. The rearrangement uses TRBV4-3 and TRBJ1-1; D is ambiguous. The CDR3 is made up of 14 amino acids. Germline CDR1 and CDR2: LGHNA and YSLEER. DNA of the CDR3: TGCACCAGCAGCCAAGACCGGGGAGCGACTGAAGCTTTCTTT. Amino acids: CTSSQDRGATEAFF.

About this clonotype itself: This may come from a read error, since a much larger clone is one base off. This chain connects TRBV2 to TRBJ1-1; TRBD1 is a possible D gene (6 bases). The CDR3 is 15 residues long. Germline lookup yields CDR1 SNHLY and CDR2 FYNNEI. CDR3 protein: CAGSGDDRYYTEAFF. In nucleotides, the CDR3 is TGTGCCGGCAGTGGGGATGACAGGTACTACACTGAAGCTTTCTTT.

This chain joins TRBV7-9 and TRBJ2-7; a weak D match, TRBD1 (5 bases). CDR3 length equals 18 residues. Per the germline V gene, CDR1 is SEHNR and CDR2 is FQNEAQ (reference sequence). The V and J ends lost 4 bases and 0 bases respectively, with 22 bases between them. For the CDR3, the DNA is TGTGCCAGCAGCTATCCAAGGGGTGGGCAGGGATACTCCTACGAGCAGTACTTC. Its protein product is CASSYPRGGQGYSYEQYF.

Many counts were recorded for this clonotype. The CDR3 region has the DNA TGTGCCACCAGTGATTCAGGGATTAGCAATCAGCCCCAGCATTTT. It specifies CATSDSGISNQPQHF. The chain carries TRBV24-1 and TRBJ1-5; tentative D call: TRBD1 (5 bases). Trimming pared 2 bases from V and 0 bases from J, leaving 7 bases between. CDR3 length equals 15 residues. Germline assignment: CDR1 KGHDR and CDR2 SFDVKD.

This clonotype appeared many times. This chain connects TRBV20-1 to TRBJ1-1; TRBD1 matches at 7 bases. The CDR3 contains 12 residues. From germline, CDR1 is DFQATT and CDR2 SNEGSKA (reference sequence). J was trimmed by 4 bases and V by 6 bases; bases with no gene match: 5. This CDR3 is CSASTGSTEAFF. CDR3 bases: TGCAGTGCGTCGACAGGGAGCACTGAAGCTTTCTTT.

V gene TRBV7-9 combines with J gene TRBJ2-3, with no clear D. The DNA end is a closer match to TRBJ1-5, so the J assignment may be wrong. The CDR3 length is 13 residues. Germline values: CDR1 SEHNR, CDR2 FQNEAQ (reference sequence). CDR3 sequence reads: CASSPQGSDTQHF. The CDR3 DNA reads TGTGCCAGCAGCCCTCAAGGGTCAGATACGCAGCATTTT.

This clonotype was seen a few times. The chain links TRBV29-1 to TRBJ2-7; tentatively, D is TRBD1 (5 bases). Trimming cost V 3 bases and J 2 bases, with 11 bases left between them. Germline V gene lookup returns CDR1 SQVTM and CDR2 ANQGSEA. This CDR3 contains 13 residues. CDR3 DNA sequence: TGCAGCGTTGAGGTGGGCAGGGCCTACGAGCAGTACTTC. It translates to CSVEVGRAYEQYF.

To note about this clonotype: No conserved phenylalanine or tryptophan is present at the end of the CDR3, so a read error is the likely explanation. The chain carries TRBV20-1 and TRBJ2-7; D remains unclear. Trimming removed 1 base from V and 1 base from J, with 5 bases in between. CDR1 is DFQATT, CDR2 SNEGSKA, per germline (reference sequence). This CDR3 region has 12 residues. In nucleotides, the CDR3 is TGCAGTGCTAGAGGAGTTTCCTACGAGCAGTACCTC. Translated, it gives CSARGVSYEQYL.

The rearrangement joins TRBV4-1 to TRBJ2-3, with 11 bases lining up with TRBD2. The CDR3 is 17 residues long. Germline values: CDR1 MGHRA, CDR2 YSYEKL. J gave up 4 bases and V 0 bases, and 6 bases lay outside the gene matches. CDR3 DNA: TGCGCCAGCAGCCAAGATGGTAGCGGGAGGGCCCCAGATACGCAGTATTTT. Its translation is CASSQDGSGRAPDTQYF.

The table lists this clonotype with many counts. The chain combines TRBV29-1 with TRBJ2-7, with TRBD2 matching 10 bases. CDR1 and CDR2 (germline): SQVTM, ANQGSEA. V trimming: 1 base; J trimming: 4 bases; junction bases outside the gene matches: 4. The CDR3 extends over 14 amino acids. The CDR3 protein is CSVEGSGRSYEQYF. The CDR3 DNA follows: TGCAGCGTTGAAGGTAGCGGGAGGAGTTACGAGCAGTACTTC.

This clonotype appeared many times. The chain employs TRBV29-1 and TRBJ2-7, with D maybe TRBD1 (6 bases). The CDR3 has 15 residues. Trimming left V 0 bases short and J 5 bases short, with 17 bases between. Germline values: CDR1 SQVTM, CDR2 ANQGSEA. The CDR3 is CSVEDHLGGRDEQYF. CDR3 DNA sequence: TGCAGCGTTGAAGATCACCTAGGGGGTCGCGACGAGCAGTACTTC.

This clonotype came up a few times. This chain joins TRBV20-1 and TRBJ2-1; maybe TRBD2 (5 bases). Trimming removed 2 bases at V and 9 bases at J, with 17 bases between. This CDR3 is built from 14 residues. In germline, CDR1 is DFQATT, CDR2 SNEGSKA (reference sequence). This CDR3 reads CSARTSQVLFEQFF. The CDR3 nucleotides read TGCAGTGCTAGAACTAGTCAGGTCTTGTTTGAGCAGTTCTTC.

This clonotype occurred a few times. This chain uses TRBV4-1 with TRBJ2-7; the match to TRBD1 covers 7 bases. Losses at the gene ends were 1 base for V and 5 bases for J; bases not matched to a gene: 2. Germline CDR1 is MGHRA and CDR2 is YSYEKL. This CDR3 spans 13 amino acids. The CDR3 region has the DNA TGCGCCAGCAGCCAAGCAGGGGGTGACGAGCAGTACTTC. Residues: CASSQAGGDEQYF.